Described below is a single T cell receptor (beta chain) sequence and its context. Its antigen is currently unknown. Relative to the germline gene, one junction end is altered; a read error may explain this. The data derive from a study of beta chain features in type 1 diabetes. Markers CD45RO/CCR7/CD25/CD127/CD95/CD27 served to sort CD4+ naive, central memory, regulatory and stem cell-like memory cells. General study points: TCRB CDR3s from Type 1 diabetes patients were moderately but significantly shorter in all four CD4+ subsets. Diminished insertions and augmented deletions at VDJ junctions characterized type 1 diabetes patients. Any PCR bias toward short templates would affect both groups alike.

The sequenced template was cDNA made from the entire isolated RNA. Sequenced naive, central memory and regulatory T cell samples produced an average of around 3.9 million reads. Assay used: immunoSEQ multiplex PCR; TCRdb lists only in-frame clones, some missing. This sample has 150,000 to 200,000 clones; approximately 8.1% occur once, and the top ten carry around 0.94%. This CDR3 is 14 amino acids long. Germline V lookup: CDR1 SQVTM, CDR2 ANQGSEA. The receptor was isolated from a woman aged 40 to 50 with type 1 diabetes. V gene TRBV29-1 combines with J gene TRBJ1-2; D call uncertain. The sequenced sample consisted of central memory CD4+ T cells from blood. CDR3 nucleotides: TGCAGCGTACGGGGAGACTGGGGAATCCCTAGCTACAACTTC. Translation: CSVRGDWGIPSYNF. The variable domain in full, with the rest retrieved from reference TRBV29-1 and TRBJ1-2, is SAVISQKPSRDICQRGTSLTIQCQVDSQVTMMFWYRQQPGQSLTLIATANQGSEATYESGFVIDKFPISRPNLTFSTLTVSNMSPEDSSIYLCSVRGDWGIPSYNFGSGTRLTVV.